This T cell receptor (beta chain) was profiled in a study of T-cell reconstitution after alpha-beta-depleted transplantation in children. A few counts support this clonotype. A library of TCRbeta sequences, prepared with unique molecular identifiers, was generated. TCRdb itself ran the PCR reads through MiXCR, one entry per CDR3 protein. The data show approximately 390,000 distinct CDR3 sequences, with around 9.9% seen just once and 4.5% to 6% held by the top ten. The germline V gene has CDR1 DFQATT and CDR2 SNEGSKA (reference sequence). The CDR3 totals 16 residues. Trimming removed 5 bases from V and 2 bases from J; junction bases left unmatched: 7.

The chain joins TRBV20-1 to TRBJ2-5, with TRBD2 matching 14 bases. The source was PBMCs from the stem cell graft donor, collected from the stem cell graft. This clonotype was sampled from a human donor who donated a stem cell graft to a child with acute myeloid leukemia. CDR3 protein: CSAPPTSGGVQETQYF. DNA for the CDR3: TGCAGTGCTCCACCGACTAGCGGGGGGGTACAAGAGACCCAGTACTTC.